This T cell receptor beta chain was sequenced during a study of blood T cell repertoires in COVID-19 (dated by TCRdb to the early 2020s). Broadly, across the study: Collaborator samples came from the United States, Italy and Spain and covered acute and convalescent phases of COVID-19. The sample metadata nearly always contained a de-identified subject ID, COVID-19 status, age in years and sex. The prospective study material was composed of cDNA or gDNA derived from T cells, B-cell-depleted T cells, or PBMCs. Deeply sampled blood TCRbeta repertoires from subjects exposed to, actively infected with, or recovered from COVID-19 were included in the dataset. Where available, HLA class I and class II types were obtained from metadata supplied by the sample provider rather than from assay-based typing. Samples came from the ongoing ImmuneRACE study (first 160 participants) plus 1,254 subjects from 6 global collaborators. The repertoires were released in a freely available public database meant as a resource for research on the immune response to SARS-CoV-2. Results the study describes overall, beyond this receptor: How much clinical and demographic metadata was included differed by source and by participant, and the metadata was provided uncurated.

The immunoSEQ Assay, a bias-controlled multiplex PCR, was used to amplify TCRbeta CDR3 regions from genomic DNA. The paper's processing steps were these. The number of nucleated cells in each sample was estimated from the amplification of reference gene primers within the assay. To quantify the absolute abundance of each unique TCRbeta CDR3 rearrangement, sequence reads were collapsed and filtered. Productive Simpson clonality was computed per sample as the square root of Simpson's diversity index over productive rearrangements. In TCRdb, the immuneACCESS table is reduced to in-frame sequences with V and J assigned. These tables do not hold every clone; where another copy was compared, an unresolved V gene accounts for under half, and the others remain unexplained. That table is the source of V, J and clone size, and D and trimming were worked out from the DNA. The sample yields 110,000 or so clones; roughly 80% were counted once. The top ten hold roughly 7.9% of the sample.

The collaborating institutions used their own protocols to collect whole blood in K2EDTA tubes. For TCRbeta analysis, collaborator samples were shipped as frozen whole blood, as isolated PBMCs, or as DNA extracted from either sample type. In regard to this clone: Its antigen is not yet known. No base-level quality is on record; no much larger clone is a single base apart.

From a lookup of the germline V gene, CDR1 and CDR2 are MNHEY and SVGAGI. The V end gives up 6 bases and the J end 2 bases, leaving 2 bases in the junction not matched to a gene. From its cysteine to its phenylalanine, the CDR3 spans 13 amino acids. This entry keeps only the CDR3 DNA: 39 bases, framed from base 1. In this chain, TRBV6-5 is recombined with TRBJ1-1; 8 middle bases align to TRBD1. The source material was peripheral blood. The sequence was collected from a human donor in a cohort sampled during active COVID-19. The nucleotide sequence is given as TGTGCCAGCAGGGGACAGGTCAACACTGAAGCTTTCTTT. It translates as CASRGQVNTEAFF.